A selection of T cell receptor beta chains follows, all from one sample in a study of T-cell memory formation after mild COVID-19. TCRdb recomputed calls from the 5' RACE reads with MiXCR, one row per CDR3 protein. The table includes 110,000 to 150,000 distinct CDR3 sequences, approximately 26% detected once. Sequencing was carried out using PBMCs or a T cell subset sorted from them (not recorded which). These receptors were collected from an adult woman who had mild COVID-19 (a few samples of this study predate the infection). Cell type and time point are not known. Each CDR3 is given with its conserved first and last residue. D genes are given only for firm matches. Clone size, where shown, is once, few, many, or a class for clones that have expanded.

NA | TRBJ2-5 | NA | TRBV24-1 | CATSPGGRETQYF | TGTGCCACCTCCCCGGGTGGAAGGGAGACCCAGTACTTC
few | TRBJ2-7 | TRBD1 | TRBV6-1 | CASSGTGGDEQYF | TGTGCCAGCTCCGGGACAGGGGGCGATGAGCAGTACTTC
NA | TRBJ2-7 | NA | TRBV5-1 | CASSFVVSSYEQYF | TGCGCCAGCAGCTTCGTCGTAAGCTCCTACGAGCAGTACTTC
few | TRBJ2-1 | TRBD2 | TRBV24-1 | CATSDGLAGDNEQFF | TGTGCCACCAGCGACGGACTAGCGGGAGACAATGAGCAGTTCTTC
few | TRBJ1-2 | NA | TRBV20-1 | CSPWAGHLRGSNGYTF | TGCAGTCCCTGGGCGGGACACCTCAGAGGGAGTAATGGCTACACCTTC
NA | TRBJ2-1 | TRBD2 | TRBV7-3 | CASSAAGGRRNEQFF | TGTGCCAGCAGCGCAGCGGGGGGGCGGCGCAATGAGCAGTTCTTC
NA | TRBJ1-1 | NA | TRBV7-9 | CASSPPGQRTGAFF | TGTGCCAGCAGCCCCCCGGGCCAGAGAACGGGAGCTTTCTTT
few | TRBJ1-1 | NA | TRBV25-1 | CASSVDARAFF | TGTGCCAGCAGTGTAGACGCGAGGGCTTTCTTT
NA | TRBJ1-3 | NA | TRBV4-1 | CASSQGVGNRYF | TGCGCCAGCAGCCAAGGCGTGGGGAACAGATATTTT
NA | TRBJ2-7 | NA | TRBV30 | CAWSEGAYEQYF | TGTGCCTGGAGTGAGGGAGCCTACGAGCAGTACTTC
few | TRBJ2-1 | TRBD1 | TRBV12-3/TRBV12-4 | CASRVRTGGFDEQFF | TGTGCCAGCAGGGTTCGGACAGGGGGCTTCGATGAGCAGTTCTTC
NA | TRBJ2-6 | NA | TRBV6-2/TRBV6-3 | CASKGVSGANVLTF | TGTGCCAGCAAGGGTGTCTCTGGGGCCAACGTCCTGACTTTC
few | TRBJ2-5 | NA | TRBV7-9 | CASSPGWPVETQYF | TGTGCCAGCAGCCCAGGGTGGCCGGTGGAGACCCAGTACTTC
few | TRBJ1-6 | NA | TRBV6-6 | CASSYGSGARSPLHF | TGTGCCAGCAGTTACGGCTCGGGGGCTAGGTCACCCCTCCACTTT
few | TRBJ2-7 | NA | TRBV29-1 | CSVTSGSSYEQYF | TGCAGCGTGACCAGCGGTTCATCCTACGAGCAGTACTTC
many | TRBJ1-5 | NA | TRBV15 | CATSRERVQPQHF | TGTGCCACCAGCAGAGAGAGAGTTCAGCCCCAGCATTTT
few | TRBJ2-7 | NA | TRBV7-6 | CASSLRGAGSTYEQYF | TGTGCCAGCAGCTTACGAGGGGCCGGCAGTACCTACGAGCAGTACTTC
NA | TRBJ2-5 | NA | TRBV7-9 | CASSPEGGQETQYF | TGTGCCAGCAGCCCCGAGGGGGGCCAAGAGACCCAGTACTTC
few | TRBJ2-1 | TRBD2 | TRBV4-2 | CASSQDLSGSIGNEQFF | TGTGCCAGCAGCCAAGATCTGAGCGGGAGTATCGGCAATGAGCAGTTCTTC
few | TRBJ2-1 | NA | TRBV10-3 | CAIKPELANEQFF | TGTGCCATCAAGCCAGAACTAGCAAATGAGCAGTTCTTC
NA | TRBJ2-1 | NA | TRBV29-1 | CSVEFPGRSYNEQFF | TGCAGCGTTGAATTCCCGGGACGCTCCTACAATGAGCAGTTCTTC
NA | TRBJ2-2 | NA | TRBV30 | CAWSDGAGELFF | TGTGCCTGGAGTGACGGGGCCGGGGAGCTGTTTTTT
NA | TRBJ2-4 | TRBD1 | TRBV5-8 | CASSLFRDRVPF | TGTGCCAGCAGCTTGTTTAGGGACAGGGTCCCCTTC
NA | TRBJ1-2 | NA | TRBV27 | CASSLQGWNYGYTF | TGTGCCAGCAGCCTTCAGGGATGGAACTATGGCTACACCTTC
NA | TRBJ2-1 | TRBD2 | TRBV15 | CATESGRSDEQFF | TGTGCTACCGAAAGCGGGAGGTCCGATGAGCAGTTCTTC
few | TRBJ2-1 | NA | TRBV24-1 | CATSDGNNEQFF | TGTGCCACCAGTGATGGGAACAATGAGCAGTTCTTC
NA | TRBJ2-2 | NA | TRBV15 | CATSSPPPGVGELFF | TGTGCCACCAGCAGCCCACCTCCGGGAGTCGGGGAGCTGTTTTTT
few | TRBJ1-1 | NA | TRBV24-1 | CATSDSSYTEAFF | TGTGCCACCAGTGACTCGTCGTACACTGAAGCTTTCTTT
NA | TRBJ2-7 | TRBD1 | TRBV4-3 | CASSQGTGRYEQYF | TGCGCCAGCAGCCAAGGGACAGGGCGGTACGAGCAGTACTTC
few | TRBJ2-4 | TRBD2 | TRBV5-6 | CASSSGRGLVLAKNIQYF | TGTGCCAGCAGCTCGGGTCGGGGACTAGTTCTAGCCAAAAACATTCAGTACTTC
NA | TRBJ2-1 | NA | TRBV7-8 | CASKDGGQVEQFF | TGTGCCAGCAAGGACGGGGGGCAGGTTGAGCAGTTCTTC
few | TRBJ2-3 | NA | TRBV3-1 | CASSRDSTDTQYF | TGTGCCAGCAGCCGCGATTCGACGGATACGCAGTATTTT
few | TRBJ2-3 | NA | TRBV27 | CASSLSRGGTDTQYF | TGTGCCAGCAGTTTAAGCAGGGGTGGGACAGATACGCAGTATTTT
NA | TRBJ1-1 | NA | TRBV4-1 | CASSNSQGSTEAFF | TGCGCCAGCAGCAACTCGCAGGGTAGCACTGAAGCTTTCTTT
NA | TRBJ1-1 | NA | TRBV7-6 | CASSLDGLRAFF | TGTGCCAGCAGCTTAGACGGATTGAGGGCTTTCTTT
once | TRBJ1-2 | NA | TRBV24-1 | CATSDLTGYGYTF | TGTGCCACCAGTGACCTGACAGGCTATGGCTACACCTTC
NA | TRBJ1-6 | NA | TRBV4-1 | CASSQVRQEAPLHF | TGCGCCAGCAGCCAAGTCCGACAGGAGGCACCCCTCCACTTT
NA | TRBJ2-5 | TRBD2 | TRBV20-1 | CSARDDRRGGRETQYF | TGCAGTGCTAGAGATGATAGGCGGGGGGGCCGGGAGACCCAGTACTTC
once | TRBJ2-7 | NA | TRBV7-8 | CASSAQLSSYEQYF | TGTGCCAGCAGCGCCCAGCTATCCTCCTACGAGCAGTACTTC
once | TRBJ2-7 | TRBD2 | TRBV29-1 | CSVEAGGIYEQYF | TGCAGCGTTGAAGCGGGAGGAATCTACGAGCAGTACTTC
NA | TRBJ2-3 | TRBD1 | TRBV12-3/TRBV12-4 | CASSFWSGGYADTQYF | TGTGCCAGCAGTTTTTGGTCAGGGGGTTATGCAGATACGCAGTATTTT
NA | TRBJ1-1 | NA | TRBV6-6 | CASSYSGGGGAFF | TGTGCCAGCAGTTACTCGGGGGGAGGGGGAGCTTTCTTT
many | TRBJ2-7 | TRBD1 | TRBV25-1 | CASSGQGDSDEQYF | TGTGCCAGCAGTGGACAGGGGGATAGCGACGAGCAGTACTTC
NA | TRBJ2-7 | TRBD1 | TRBV15 | CATSRGTGTGRDEQYF | TGTGCCACCAGCAGAGGTACCGGGACAGGAAGGGACGAGCAGTACTTC
NA | TRBJ2-3 | TRBD2 | TRBV29-1 | CSVRDYDADTQYF | TGCAGCGTCCGGGACTACGATGCGGATACGCAGTATTTT
few | TRBJ2-6 | TRBD1 | TRBV29-1 | CSVGEWTGSSGANVLTF | TGCAGCGTTGGAGAGTGGACAGGCAGCTCTGGGGCCAACGTCCTGACTTTC
few | TRBJ1-1 | TRBD1 | TRBV9 | CASSTSARDRGTEAFF | TGTGCCAGCAGCACCTCCGCCAGGGACAGGGGAACGGAAGCTTTCTTT
NA | TRBJ1-2 | NA | TRBV9 | CASSENSDGYTF | TGTGCCAGCAGCGAAAACAGTGATGGCTACACCTTC
few | TRBJ1-5 | TRBD1 | TRBV4-1 | CASSQEPGQGNQPQHF | TGCGCCAGCAGCCAAGAGCCGGGACAGGGGAATCAGCCCCAGCATTTT
few | TRBJ2-7 | NA | TRBV15 | CATSRDLVGGSRLRWQYF | TGTGCCACCAGCAGAGATCTAGTCGGCGGGTCGCGCCTTAGATGGCAGTACTTC
few | TRBJ2-7 | NA | TRBV7-9 | CASSSESRDGTYEQYF | TGTGCCAGCAGCTCAGAAAGCCGGGACGGAACCTACGAGCAGTACTTC
NA | TRBJ2-5 | TRBD2 | TRBV20-1 | CSASPSSGEPRETQYF | TGCAGTGCTAGTCCTTCTAGCGGGGAGCCCCGGGAGACCCAGTACTTC
few | TRBJ2-7 | NA | TRBV3-1 | CASSPEGGGVIEQYF | TGTGCCAGCAGCCCCGAGGGAGGGGGAGTGATAGAGCAGTACTTC
NA | TRBJ1-5 | NA | TRBV20-1 | CSARDFRRGASQPQHF | TGCAGTGCTAGGGACTTCCGGCGGGGGGCAAGTCAGCCCCAGCATTTT
NA | TRBJ2-3 | NA | TRBV6-6 | CASSYASSQVGDTQYF | TGTGCCAGCAGTTACGCCAGCTCCCAGGTTGGGGATACGCAGTATTTT
few | TRBJ2-5 | NA | TRBV20-1 | CSAREGPRVGETQYF | TGCAGTGCTAGAGAGGGGCCGCGGGTAGGAGAGACCCAGTACTTC
NA | TRBJ2-3 | NA | TRBV6-6 | CASSYRFTDTQYF | TGTGCCAGCAGTTACCGCTTCACAGATACGCAGTATTTT